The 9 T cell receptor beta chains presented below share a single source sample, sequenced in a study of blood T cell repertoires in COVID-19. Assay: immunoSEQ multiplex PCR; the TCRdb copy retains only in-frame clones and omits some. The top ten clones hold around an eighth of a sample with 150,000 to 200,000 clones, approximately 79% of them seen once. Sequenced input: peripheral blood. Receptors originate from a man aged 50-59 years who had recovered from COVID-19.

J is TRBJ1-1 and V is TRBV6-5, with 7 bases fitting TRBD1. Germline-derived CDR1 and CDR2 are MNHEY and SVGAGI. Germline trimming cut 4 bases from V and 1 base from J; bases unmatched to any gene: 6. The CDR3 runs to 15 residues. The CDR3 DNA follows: TGTGCCAGCAGTTCTTATAACAGGGGGAACACTGAAGCTTTCTTT. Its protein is CASSSYNRGNTEAFF.

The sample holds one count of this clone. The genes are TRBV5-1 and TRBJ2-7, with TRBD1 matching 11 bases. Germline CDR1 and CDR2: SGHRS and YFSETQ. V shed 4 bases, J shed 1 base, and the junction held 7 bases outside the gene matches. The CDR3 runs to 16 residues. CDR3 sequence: CASSLHGTGGSYEQYF. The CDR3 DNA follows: TGCGCCAGCAGCCTTCATGGGACAGGGGGATCCTACGAGCAGTACTTC.

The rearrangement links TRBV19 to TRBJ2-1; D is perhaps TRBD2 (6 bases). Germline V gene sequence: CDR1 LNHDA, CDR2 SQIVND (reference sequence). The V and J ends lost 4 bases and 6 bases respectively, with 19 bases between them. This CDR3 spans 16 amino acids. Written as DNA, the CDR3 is TGTGCCAGTAGTAATTATAGGGCGGGATGGGGCAATGAGCAGTTCTTC. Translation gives CASSNYRAGWGNEQFF.

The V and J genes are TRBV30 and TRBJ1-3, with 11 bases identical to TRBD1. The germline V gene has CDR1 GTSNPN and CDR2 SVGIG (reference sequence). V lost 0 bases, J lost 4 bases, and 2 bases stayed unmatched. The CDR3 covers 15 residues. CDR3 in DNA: TGTGCCTGGAGTGTCGGACAGGGGGCGGGAAACACCATATATTTT. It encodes CAWSVGQGAGNTIYF.

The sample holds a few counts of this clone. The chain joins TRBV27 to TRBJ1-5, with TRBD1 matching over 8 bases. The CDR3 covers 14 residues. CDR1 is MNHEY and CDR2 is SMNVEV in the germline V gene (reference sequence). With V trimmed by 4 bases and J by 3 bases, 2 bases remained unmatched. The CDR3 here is CASSSDRDNQPQHF. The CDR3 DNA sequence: TGTGCCAGCAGTTCGGACAGGGACAATCAGCCCCAGCATTTT.

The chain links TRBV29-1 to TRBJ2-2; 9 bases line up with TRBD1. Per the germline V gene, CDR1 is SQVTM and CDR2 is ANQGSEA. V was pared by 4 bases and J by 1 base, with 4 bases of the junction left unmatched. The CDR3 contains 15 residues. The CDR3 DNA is TGCAGCGTTGCGAGGGGACAGGGGAACACCGGGGAGCTGTTTTTT. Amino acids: CSVARGQGNTGELFF.

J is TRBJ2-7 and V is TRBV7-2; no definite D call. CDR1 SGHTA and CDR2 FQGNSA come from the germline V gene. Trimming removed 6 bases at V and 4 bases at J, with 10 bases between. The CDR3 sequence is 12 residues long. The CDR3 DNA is TGTGCCAGCAGATCCCCCCGGTACGAGCAGTACTTC. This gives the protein CASRSPRYEQYF.

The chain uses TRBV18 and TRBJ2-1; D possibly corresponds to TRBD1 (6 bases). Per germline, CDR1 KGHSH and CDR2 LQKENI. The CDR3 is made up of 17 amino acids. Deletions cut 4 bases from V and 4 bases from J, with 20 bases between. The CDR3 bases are TGTGCCAGCTCACGCCTCATACAACTCGGACAGTACAATGAGCAGTTCTTC. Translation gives CASSRLIQLGQYNEQFF.

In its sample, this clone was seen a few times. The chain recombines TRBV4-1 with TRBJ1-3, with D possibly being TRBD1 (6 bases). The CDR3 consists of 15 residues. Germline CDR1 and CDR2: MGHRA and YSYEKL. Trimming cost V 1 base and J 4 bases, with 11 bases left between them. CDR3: CASSQGRTAGNTIYF. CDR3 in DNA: TGCGCCAGCAGCCAAGGGCGGACAGCCGGAAACACCATATATTTT.